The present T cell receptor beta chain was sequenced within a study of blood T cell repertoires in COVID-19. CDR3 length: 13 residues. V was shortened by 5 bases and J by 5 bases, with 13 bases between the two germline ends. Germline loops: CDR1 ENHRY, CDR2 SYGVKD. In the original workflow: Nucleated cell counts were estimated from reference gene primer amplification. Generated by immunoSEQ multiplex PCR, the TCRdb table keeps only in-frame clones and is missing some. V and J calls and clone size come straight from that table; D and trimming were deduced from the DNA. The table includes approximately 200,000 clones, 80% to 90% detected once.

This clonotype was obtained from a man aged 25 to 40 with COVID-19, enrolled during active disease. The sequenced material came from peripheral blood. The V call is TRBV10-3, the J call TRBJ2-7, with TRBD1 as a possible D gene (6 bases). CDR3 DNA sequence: TGTGCCATCAGTCGGGACAATGGAGACGAGCAGTACTTC. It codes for CAISRDNGDEQYF.